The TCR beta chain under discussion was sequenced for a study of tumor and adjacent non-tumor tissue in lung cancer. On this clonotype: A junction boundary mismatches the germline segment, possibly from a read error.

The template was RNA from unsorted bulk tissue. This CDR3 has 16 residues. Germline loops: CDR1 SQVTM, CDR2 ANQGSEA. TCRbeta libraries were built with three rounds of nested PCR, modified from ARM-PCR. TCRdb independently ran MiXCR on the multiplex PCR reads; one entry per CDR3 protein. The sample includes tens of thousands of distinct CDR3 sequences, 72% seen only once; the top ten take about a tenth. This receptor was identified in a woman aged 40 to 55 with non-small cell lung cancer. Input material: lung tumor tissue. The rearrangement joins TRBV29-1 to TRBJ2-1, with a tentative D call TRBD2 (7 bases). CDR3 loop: CSVEAMTSRRGGEQFF. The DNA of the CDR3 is TGTAGCGTCGAAGCAATGACTAGCAGGAGGGGGGGTGAGCAGTTCTTC.